These 19 T cell receptor beta chains originate from one sample sequenced in a study of blood T cell repertoires in COVID-19 (dated by TCRdb to 2020 to 2022). The method was the immunoSEQ multiplex PCR assay. Sourced from immuneACCESS, this table was stored by TCRdb with only in-frame sequences that have V and J called. A share of the clones is absent; for the studies checked, an unresolved V gene accounts for under half, and the remainder has no known explanation. The sample contains around 91,000 clones, 70% to 80% of them found a single time. 15% to 20% of the sample is held by the ten biggest clonotypes. Sequencing was done on a sample of peripheral blood. The receptors here all came from a woman of 80 years or more with active or convalescent COVID-19.

This clone was detected a few times. The chain links TRBV7-8 to TRBJ2-7; D gene uncertain. Germline loops: CDR1 SGHVS, CDR2 FQNEAQ. The CDR3 totals 15 residues. V lost 5 bases and J lost 3, with 17 bases in between. The CDR3 DNA sequence: TGTGCCAGCAGCCCCCTTTCGTCGGTAGTCTACGAGCAGTACTTC. Protein: CASSPLSSVVYEQYF.

Only one count was recorded for this clone. V is TRBV5-1 and J is TRBJ2-3; the D gene is possibly TRBD1 (5 bases). The CDR3 consists of 13 residues. Germline CDR1 and CDR2: SGHRS and YFSETQ. The V and J ends lost 3 bases and 4 bases respectively, with 9 bases between them. Here the CDR3 DNA reads TGCGCCAGCAGCTCCTGGACATCAGATACGCAGTATTTT. It translates to CASSSWTSDTQYF.

The chain links TRBV29-1 to TRBJ1-5, with unresolved D. CDR3 length equals 14 residues. The germline CDR1 and CDR2 sequences are SQVTM and ANQGSEA. V was cut by 5 bases and J by 7 bases, with 18 bases left in between. CDR3 DNA: TGCAGCGTTATCTTTACAGCAAATAAACAGCCCCAGCATTTT. This gives the protein CSVIFTANKQPQHF.

The sample holds a few counts of this clone. This chain connects TRBV2 to TRBJ2-2; 9 nucleotides line up with TRBD2. Trimming at V came to 4 bases and at J to 7 bases, leaving 10 bases not matched to a gene. CDR3 size: 16 residues. Germline CDR1 and CDR2: SNHLY and FYNNEI. CDR3 in DNA: TGTGCCAGCAGTGTCTACCTAGCGGGAAATGGCGGGGAGCTGTTTTTT. Translated: CASSVYLAGNGGELFF. Full variable domain (rest looked up from reference TRBV2 and TRBJ2-2): EPEVTQTPSHQVTQMGQEVILRCVPISNHLYFYWYRQILGQKVEFLVSFYNNEISEKSEIFDDQFSVERPDGSNFTLKIRSTKLEDSAMYFCASSVYLAGNGGELFFGEGSRLTVL.

This clone was counted once. This sequence joins TRBV18 and TRBJ2-1, with 10 bases lining up with TRBD1. V lost 4 bases, J lost 4 bases, and 4 bases stayed unmatched. Germline V gives CDR1 KGHSH, CDR2 LQKENI. The CDR3 spans 15 residues. The chain's CDR3 is CASSLGTGAYNEQFF. The CDR3 bases are TGTGCCAGCTCACTCGGGACAGGGGCATACAATGAGCAGTTCTTC.

The chain couples TRBV14 to TRBJ1-6; 7 bases map to TRBD1. The V segment lost 1 base and the J segment 7 bases; nucleotides outside the gene matches: 4. Germline V gives CDR1 SGHDN, CDR2 FVKESK. The CDR3 is made up of 15 amino acids. CDR3 in amino acids: CASSQVVGGNSPLHF. The CDR3 DNA sequence: TGTGCCAGCAGCCAAGTGGTAGGGGGCAATTCACCCCTCCACTTT.

This clone was seen more than once but under ten times. The rearrangement uses TRBV19 and TRBJ1-2; D not resolved. V was pared by 3 bases and J by 4 bases, with 15 bases between. CDR3 size: 15 residues. CDR1 and CDR2 (germline): LNHDA, SQIVND (reference sequence). The CDR3 is CASSIGSRSGYGYTF. CDR3 in DNA: TGTGCCAGTAGTATCGGGTCCCGGAGTGGCTATGGCTACACCTTC.

This clone was picked up a small number of times. Its ends do not fully match the called genes, so a read error is possible. The chain joins TRBV5-1 to TRBJ2-7, with TRBD2 as a possible D gene (7 bases). The CDR3 has 17 residues. Germline CDR1 and CDR2: SGHRS and YFSETQ. CDR3 sequence: CASSLGPRGASELEQYF. CDR3 DNA sequence: TGTGCCAGCAGCTTGGGACCCCGGGGGGCTAGCGAGCTCGAGCAGTACTTC.

The CDR3 loop reads CSVVDRGIGNTIYF. The CDR3 nucleotides read TGCAGCGTTGTAGACAGGGGGATAGGAAACACCATATATTTT. This chain connects TRBV29-1 to TRBJ1-3; 9 positions match TRBD1. The J segment lost 4 bases and the V segment lost 4 bases, leaving 5 bases of the junction unmatched. CDR3 size: 14 residues. CDR1 and CDR2 from the germline V gene are SQVTM and ANQGSEA.

The V call is TRBV15, the J call TRBJ2-7; no firm D call. The CDR3 is made up of 14 amino acids. V lost 0 bases to trimming and J lost 4 bases, with 10 bases between them. Germline CDR1 and CDR2: LNHNV and YYDKDF (reference sequence). Written as DNA, the CDR3 is TGTGCCACCAGCAGAGATACCAGTTGGTACGAGCAGTACTTC. Protein sequence: CATSRDTSWYEQYF.

The chain carries TRBV2 and TRBJ1-2; D is undetermined. The V gene's germline CDR1 is SNHLY and CDR2 FYNNEI. V was clipped by 8 bases and J by 0 bases, with 4 bases between them. The CDR3 has 11 amino acids. CDR3 sequence (DNA): TGTGCCAGCCGTCCTAACTATGGCTACACCTTC. Residues: CASRPNYGYTF.

The gene calls are TRBV12-3 or TRBV12-4 and TRBJ1-2; D gene unclear. This CDR3 comprises 12 residues. V was shortened by 6 bases and J by 8 bases, with 13 bases between the two germline ends. Here the CDR3 DNA reads TGTGCCAGCAGCTTCTTACTTTCAGGCTACACCTTC. Amino acid sequence: CASSFLLSGYTF.

This clone was detected only once. V is TRBV10-2 and J is TRBJ1-2; no clear D. The CDR3 is 14 amino acids. Per the germline V gene, CDR1 is WSHSY and CDR2 is SAAADI. V was clipped by 0 bases and J by 4 bases, with 9 bases between them. The CDR3 region has the DNA TGCGCCAGCAGTGAGTCAGCGAGAGGCTATGGCTACACCTTC. Translation: CASSESARGYGYTF.

V gene TRBV7-9 combines with J gene TRBJ2-3; 11 bases line up with TRBD2. CDR3 size: 13 residues. After removal of 7 bases from V and 4 bases from J, the junction contained 1 base not matched to a gene. Germline V gene sequence: CDR1 SEHNR, CDR2 FQNEAQ (reference sequence). CDR3 DNA sequence: TGTGCCAGCACACTAGCGGGAGCAGATACGCAGTATTTT. The encoded protein is CASTLAGADTQYF.

The J gene is TRBJ2-5, the V gene TRBV24-1; D ambiguous. Per the germline V gene, CDR1 is KGHDR and CDR2 is SFDVKD. This CDR3 contains 15 residues. V lost 1 base, J lost 2 bases, and 10 bases lay in between. The CDR3 nucleotides are TGTGCCACCAGTGATTTTCGGGTGGATCAAGAGACCCAGTACTTC. The encoded protein is CATSDFRVDQETQYF.

The rearrangement links TRBV24-1 to TRBJ2-3, with D tentatively TRBD1 (6 bases). CDR1 and CDR2 from the germline V gene are KGHDR and SFDVKD. Trimming took off 3 bases at V and 6 bases at J, with 18 bases between the two ends. The CDR3 covers 16 residues. Written as DNA, the CDR3 is TGTGCCACCAGTGATACGACCGGGACATCGCGGGATACGCAGTATTTT. Protein sequence: CATSDTTGTSRDTQYF.

This clone was found a few times. V is TRBV5-4 and J is TRBJ2-7; a possible D gene is TRBD2 (6 bases). CDR1 and CDR2 (germline): SGHNT, YYREEE (reference sequence). Deletions cut 3 bases from V and 1 base from J, with 14 bases between. The CDR3 extends over 15 amino acids. CDR3 nucleotide sequence: TGTGCCAGCAGCTCCCAGGGAGGCGCTTCCTACGAGCAGTACTTC. As protein: CASSSQGGASYEQYF.

This rearrangement joins TRBV2 to TRBJ2-7; tentative D call: TRBD2 (5 bases). V lost 6 bases to trimming and J lost 6 bases, with 12 bases between them. The CDR3 covers 12 residues. CDR1 is SNHLY and CDR2 is FYNNEI in the germline V gene. In nucleotides, the CDR3 is TGTGCCAGCAGGAGGGCACCAATCGAGCAGTACTTC. Protein sequence: CASRRAPIEQYF.

The chain recombines TRBV7-9 with TRBJ2-4; TRBD1 is a possible D gene (6 bases). Trimming left V 1 base short and J 8 bases short, with 9 bases between. CDR1 and CDR2 from the germline V gene are SEHNR and FQNEAQ (reference sequence). CDR3 length equals 13 residues. As DNA, the CDR3 is TGTGCCAGCAGCTTAGTGGGGGCGGACATTCAGTACTTC. Its protein is CASSLVGADIQYF.